This TCR beta chain appears in the sequencing data of a study of a mutant IDH1 vaccine in newly diagnosed glioma. Concerning this clone itself: Its target is not known.

Data came from immunoSEQ multiplex PCR; TCRdb stores just in-frame clones and leaves some out. Here the sample spans about 94,000 clones, roughly 91% being singletons. Sample time point: week 47, end of study. Vaccine doses each comprised 300 ug of mutant IDH1 20-mer peptide, with topical imiquimod. Trimming took off 6 bases at V and 12 bases at J, with 12 bases between the two ends. The CDR3 length is 11 residues. Germline CDR1 is DFQATT and CDR2 is SNEGSKA (reference sequence). Specimen: PBMCs, collected from a glioma patient whose treatment included an IDH1 peptide vaccine. J is TRBJ1-6 and V is TRBV20-1; D perhaps matches TRBD1 (5 bases). The clonotype comes from a woman in her fifties or sixties with glioma. The CDR3 sequence: CSAAKQEPLHF. CDR3 DNA sequence: TGCAGTGCCGCAAAACAGGAACCCCTCCACTTT.